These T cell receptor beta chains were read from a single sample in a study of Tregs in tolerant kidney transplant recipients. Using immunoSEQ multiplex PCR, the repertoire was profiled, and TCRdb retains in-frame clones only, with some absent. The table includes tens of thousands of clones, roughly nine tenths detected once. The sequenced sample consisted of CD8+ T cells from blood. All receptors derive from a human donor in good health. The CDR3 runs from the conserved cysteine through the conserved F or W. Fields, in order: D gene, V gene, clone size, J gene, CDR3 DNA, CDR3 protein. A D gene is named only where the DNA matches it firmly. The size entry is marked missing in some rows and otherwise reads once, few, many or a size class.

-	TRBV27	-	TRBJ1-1	TGTGCCAGCAGTTTTTTTTCAGGGGAGAACACTGAAGCTTTCTTT	CASSFFSGENTEAFF
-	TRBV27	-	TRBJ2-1	TGTGCCAGCAGTCCCCATAAATTGTGGAATGAGCAGTTCTTC	CASSPHKLWNEQFF
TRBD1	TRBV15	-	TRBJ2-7	TGTGCCACCAGCAAGGACAGGGTGGGGGAGCAGTACTTC	CATSKDRVGEQYF
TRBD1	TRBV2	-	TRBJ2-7	TGTGCCAGCAGTGAGACAGGGTCCCCCTACGAGCAGTACTTC	CASSETGSPYEQYF
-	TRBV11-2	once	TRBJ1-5	TGTGCCAGCAGCTTAGGGCTTTATAGCAATCAGCCCCAGCATTTT	CASSLGLYSNQPQHF
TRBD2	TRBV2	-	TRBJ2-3	TGTGCCAGCAAGACTAGCGGCTACACAGATACGCAGTATTTT	CASKTSGYTDTQYF
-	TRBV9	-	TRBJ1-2	TGTGCCAGCAGCCCTTCGGACTTCTATGGCTACACCTTC	CASSPSDFYGYTF
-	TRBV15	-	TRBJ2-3	TGTGCCACCAGCAGCCGACCGACAGATACGCAGTATTTT	CATSSRPTDTQYF
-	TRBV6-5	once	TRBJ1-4	TGTGCCAGCAGTTCCTCGACAGGTTCTTTTGTCGAAAAACTGTTTTTT	CASSSSTGSFVEKLFF
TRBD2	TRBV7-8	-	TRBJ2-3	TGTGCCAGCAGCCCCCAACTAGCGGACCTGGAGGGGCCAGATACGCAGTATTTT	CASSPQLADLEGPDTQYF
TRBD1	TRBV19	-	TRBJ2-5	TGTGCCAGTAGTTTAGGGGACAGGACCTCCCAGGAGACCCAGTACTTC	CASSLGDRTSQETQYF
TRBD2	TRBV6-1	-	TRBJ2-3	TGTGCCAGTGGGGGACTAGAAACAGATACGCAGTATTTT	CASGGLETDTQYF
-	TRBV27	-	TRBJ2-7	TGTGCCAGCAGTAAGCCAGGGTTCCACGAGCAGTACTTC	CASSKPGFHEQYF
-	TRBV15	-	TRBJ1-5	TGTGCCACCAGCAGAGAAGGGGGGCAGGAGCCCCAGCATTTT	CATSREGGQEPQHF
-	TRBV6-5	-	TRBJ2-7	TGTGCCAGCGCCGGGTCGTTCCTCGAGCAGTACTTC	CASAGSFLEQYF
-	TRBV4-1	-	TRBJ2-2	TGCGCCAGCAGCCAACTCTTAGGAGGTCCCGGGGAGCTGTTTTTT	CASSQLLGGPGELFF
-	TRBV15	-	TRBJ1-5	TGTGCCACCAGCAGTCACGAAAGGGGGGGGAGCAATCAGCCCCAGCATTTT	CATSSHERGGSNQPQHF
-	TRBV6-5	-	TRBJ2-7	TGTGCCAGCGCCTGGGCAAGCTCCTACGAGCAGTACTTC	CASAWASSYEQYF
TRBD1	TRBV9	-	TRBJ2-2	TGTGCCAGCTCTGCCTGGACAGGGAAGGCCGGGGAGCTGTTTTTT	CASSAWTGKAGELFF
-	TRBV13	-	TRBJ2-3	TGTGCCAGCAACCAGGGGGGAGCGGGGGTCACAGATACGCAGTATTTT	CASNQGGAGVTDTQYF
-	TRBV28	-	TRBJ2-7	TGTGCCAGCAGTTGGGGCAGCGGCTACTCCTACGAGCAGTACTTC	CASSWGSGYSYEQYF
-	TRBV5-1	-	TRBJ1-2	TGCGCCAGCAGCGGCGGGGGATCCAGGGCCTACTTTAACTATGGCTACACCTTC	CASSGGGSRAYFNYGYTF
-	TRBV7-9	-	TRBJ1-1	TGTGCCAGCAGCTTCGGGGGGCAGGGCACTGAAGCTTTCTTT	CASSFGGQGTEAFF
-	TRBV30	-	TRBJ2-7	TGTGCCTGGAGCCCGGGGGGCAGCTACGAGCAGTACTTC	CAWSPGGSYEQYF
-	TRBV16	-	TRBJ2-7	TGTGCCAGCAGCCACCCCGGGAAAACCTACGAGCAGTACTTC	CASSHPGKTYEQYF
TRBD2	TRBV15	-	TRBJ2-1	TGTGCCACCACTACTAGCGGGGGGGACAATGAGCAGTTCTTC	CATTTSGGDNEQFF